These T cell receptor beta chains were read from a single sample in a study of read filtering for tumor transcriptome and immune sequencing. TCRdb reprocessed the reads with MiXCR, giving one entry per CDR3 protein. Here the sample spans 40,000 or so distinct CDR3 sequences, approximately 13% being singletons. Sequencing used a population of CD138-negative cells sorted from bone marrow. The origin of the receptors is a donor at least 40 years old with multiple myeloma. Both conserved end residues are part of each CDR3. The D gene is left open where the match is weak. Only part of the rows carry a size: once, few, many, or a class if the clone is expanded.

CDR3 DNA | CDR3 protein | clone size | J gene | V gene | D gene
TGCGCCAGCTCCCCAAGCGGGAGGGGTCTCGAGCAGTACTTC | CASSPSGRGLEQYF | NA | TRBJ2-7 | TRBV4-1 | TRBD2
TGTGCCAGCAGGACACAGGGGGTGGCCGAGCAGTACTTC | CASRTQGVAEQYF | many | TRBJ2-7 | TRBV3-1 | TRBD1
TGTGCCTGGAGTGATCCGGGACAGTGGGTGTCTGAAGCTTTCTTT | CAWSDPGQWVSEAFF | many | TRBJ1-1 | TRBV30 | TRBD1
TGTGCCAGCAGCGGAACCGGGACAGGGTCCGGGGAGCAGTACTTC | CASSGTGTGSGEQYF | many | TRBJ2-7 | TRBV7-9 | TRBD1
TGTGCCAGCAGCCATCGTGGGAGGAAGGCTTTCTTT | CASSHRGRKAFF | many | TRBJ1-1 | TRBV3-1 | NA
TGTGCCAGCAGCGGTCTAGCGGGAGTCGGCCCCTACGAGCAGTACTTC | CASSGLAGVGPYEQYF | NA | TRBJ2-7 | TRBV9 | TRBD2
TGTGCCAGCAGCGGTCGGCTAGCGGGAGTGGCAGATACGCAGTATTTT | CASSGRLAGVADTQYF | many | TRBJ2-3 | TRBV9 | TRBD2
TGTGCCATCAGTGACGACAGGGGGCAGGATACGCAGTATTTT | CAISDDRGQDTQYF | many | TRBJ2-3 | TRBV10-3 | TRBD1
TGCAACGTTGATCAGGGGAGCACTGAAGCTTTCTTT | CNVDQGSTEAFF | few | TRBJ1-1 | TRBV29-1 | NA
TGCGCCAGCAGCCATAGTAAAGGAAGAGGCACAGATACGCAGTATTTT | CASSHSKGRGTDTQYF | many | TRBJ2-3 | TRBV4-1 | NA
TGTGCCAGCAGTTTAACACAGCGGGAGTGGGACAAAAACATTCAGTACTTC | CASSLTQREWDKNIQYF | many | TRBJ2-4 | TRBV28 | TRBD2
TGCGCCAGCAGCCAGATTGGGCAGGGGGGGACTGAAGCTTTCTTT | CASSQIGQGGTEAFF | many | TRBJ1-1 | TRBV4-3 | TRBD1
TGTGCCAGCAGCAGGCCAGGGAGAACAGATACGCAGTGTTTT | CASSRPGRTDTQCF | NA | TRBJ2-3 | TRBV6-2/TRBV6-3 | NA
TGTGCCAGCAGTCCACCGCCTTTTAGCAATCAGCCCCAGCGTTTT | CASSPPPFSNQPQRF | NA | TRBJ1-5 | TRBV27 | NA
TGCGCCAGCAGCCAAGGGGCTAGCGGGAGGCACAATGAGCAGTTCTTC | CASSQGASGRHNEQFF | few | TRBJ2-1 | TRBV4-1 | TRBD2
TGCAGTGCTAAAGTGGACAGGGGCAGGATGAATGAAAAGCTGTTTTTT | CSAKVDRGRMNEKLFF | NA | TRBJ1-4 | TRBV20-1 | TRBD1
TGCGCCAGCAGCCCGGGACTAGCGGGAGGCCCCCCCTACGAGCAGTACTTC | CASSPGLAGGPPYEQYF | many | TRBJ2-7 | TRBV5-1 | TRBD2
TGTGCCAGCAGCTTCGTAACAGGGGGCGGGGAGACCCAGTACTTC | CASSFVTGGGETQYF | many | TRBJ2-5 | TRBV7-9 | TRBD1
TGTGCCAGCAGCTTAGCGGTGTCCGGGGCCAGCTATGGCTACACCTTC | CASSLAVSGASYGYTF | NA | TRBJ1-2 | TRBV7-8 | NA
TGCGCCAGCAAAGACAGCACCAATTCCTACGAGCAGTACTTC | CASKDSTNSYEQYF | NA | TRBJ2-7 | TRBV5-1 | NA
TGTGCCAGCAGCTTATCAGGGGGCAATGAGCAGTTCTTC | CASSLSGGNEQFF | many | TRBJ2-1 | TRBV11-2 | TRBD1
TGTGCCAGCTCACCAAAAGCGGGAGGAGCCACCGGGGAGCTGTTTTTT | CASSPKAGGATGELFF | many | TRBJ2-2 | TRBV18 | TRBD2
TGTGCCGCTCGGGACAGGGGACGGGGGAAAGCTTTCTTT | CAARDRGRGKAFF | few | TRBJ1-1 | TRBV6-5 | TRBD1
TGCGCCAGCAGCTTGGTATACAGGCAAAGCTCCTACAATGAGCAGTTCTTC | CASSLVYRQSSYNEQFF | many | TRBJ2-1 | TRBV5-1 | NA
TGCGCCAGCAGCTCTGGACTAGCGGGAGTTCCTGAGCAGTTCTTC | CASSSGLAGVPEQFF | many | TRBJ2-1 | TRBV5-1 | TRBD2
TGCAGTGCTAGTCTGGCTAGCGGGAGGATCAATGAGCAGTTCTTC | CSASLASGRINEQFF | many | TRBJ2-1 | TRBV20-1 | TRBD2
TGTGCCAGCAGCCCAGGGGGCATGGTGGAGACCCAGTACTTC | CASSPGGMVETQYF | many | TRBJ2-5 | TRBV7-9 | TRBD1
TGTGCCAGCAGTTTATCAACGGGACAGGTTAGCAATCAGCCCCAGCATTTT | CASSLSTGQVSNQPQHF | few | TRBJ1-5 | TRBV28 | TRBD1
TGTGCCAGCAGCAACGAACGGAAGACAGCTCCGAACACCGGGGAGCTGTTTTTT | CASSNERKTAPNTGELFF | NA | TRBJ2-2 | TRBV13 | NA
TGTGCCAGCAGCGCGGGGGAGCAGTACTTC | CASSAGEQYF | many | TRBJ2-7 | TRBV6-2/TRBV6-3 | NA
TGTGCCATCAGTGACGGGGGCCTCGGCACAGATACGCAGTATTTT | CAISDGGLGTDTQYF | few | TRBJ2-3 | TRBV10-3 | NA
TGCGCCAGCAGCTTATCCCCCCAGGGTTCGAACACCGGGGAGCTGTTTTTT | CASSLSPQGSNTGELFF | many | TRBJ2-2 | TRBV4-3 | NA
TGTGCCAGCAGTTTATCGTGGCGCGCAAACAATGAGCAGTTCTTC | CASSLSWRANNEQFF | few | TRBJ2-1 | TRBV27 | NA
TGCAGCGTTGAGGGTGGGTCGGATACGCAGTATTTT | CSVEGGSDTQYF | many | TRBJ2-3 | TRBV29-1 | NA
TGTGCCTGGAGTGGGGGACCAAATACGCAGTATTTT | CAWSGGPNTQYF | many | TRBJ2-3 | TRBV30 | NA
TGTGCCTGGAGTGTAGGGGCTAGCACTGAAGCTTTCTTT | CAWSVGASTEAFF | many | TRBJ1-1 | TRBV30 | NA
TGTGCCAGCAGCTTAATTCCAGATACGCAGTATTTT | CASSLIPDTQYF | many | TRBJ2-3 | TRBV28 | NA
TGCGCCAGCAGCTTGGCCAGCGGTAGCTTTTACGAGCAGTACTTC | CASSLASGSFYEQYF | NA | TRBJ2-7 | TRBV5-1 | NA
TGTGCCAGCAGCGTACAACACACCGGGGAGCTGTTTTTT | CASSVQHTGELFF | many | TRBJ2-2 | TRBV7-2 | NA
TGTGCCAGCAGCTTGGGACTAGCGGGAGGCACAGATACGCAGTATTTT | CASSLGLAGGTDTQYF | many | TRBJ2-3 | TRBV7-9 | TRBD2
TGTGCCACCAGTGTTCGAACAGGGAGCACAGATACGCAGTATTTT | CATSVRTGSTDTQYF | many | TRBJ2-3 | TRBV24-1 | NA
TGCGCCAGCAGTAACAGGGTCGGTGGGAACACTGAAGCTTTCTTT | CASSNRVGGNTEAFF | many | TRBJ1-1 | TRBV4-1 | NA
TGCGCCAGCAGCACGGGACAGGGGGCGCGCCACGAGCAGTACTTC | CASSTGQGARHEQYF | many | TRBJ2-7 | TRBV5-1 | TRBD1
TGTGCCAGTAGTATTTTGGACCGGCGAGAAAAACTGTTTTTT | CASSILDRREKLFF | many | TRBJ1-4 | TRBV19 | NA
TGTGCCAGCAGCCAAGCGGGAGGTCGAGAGACCCAGTACTTC | CASSQAGGRETQYF | few | TRBJ2-5 | TRBV3-1 | TRBD2
TGCGCCAGCAGCTTGGAGTTGGGGAACACTGAAGCTTTCTTT | CASSLELGNTEAFF | NA | TRBJ1-1 | TRBV5-1 | NA
TGTGCCAGCAGCTTGGAAAGCGGAGCCTCCTACGAGCAGTACTTC | CASSLESGASYEQYF | many | TRBJ2-7 | TRBV5-6 | NA
TGCGCCAGCAGCCGCCGGGACTGGCAAGAGACCCAGTACTTC | CASSRRDWQETQYF | many | TRBJ2-5 | TRBV5-1 | NA
TGTGCCAGCAGCCAAGAGTTCCAGGTCCAAGAGACCCAGTACTTC | CASSQEFQVQETQYF | NA | TRBJ2-5 | TRBV3-1 | NA
TGCGCCAGCAGTCCCACACCCGTGGATGAGCAGTTCTTC | CASSPTPVDEQFF | many | TRBJ2-1 | TRBV5-1 | NA
TGCAGCGTAACAGGGGGTGTTGAGGACTATGGCTACACCTTC | CSVTGGVEDYGYTF | many | TRBJ1-2 | TRBV29-1 | TRBD1
TGTGCCACCAGTGATCCGGGACAGGTGTACACCGGGGAGCTGTTTTTT | CATSDPGQVYTGELFF | NA | TRBJ2-2 | TRBV24-1 | TRBD1
TGTGCCAGCAGTTTGGAGGGAGGGGGCTACAATGAGCAGTTCTTC | CASSLEGGGYNEQFF | NA | TRBJ2-1 | TRBV12-3/TRBV12-4 | NA